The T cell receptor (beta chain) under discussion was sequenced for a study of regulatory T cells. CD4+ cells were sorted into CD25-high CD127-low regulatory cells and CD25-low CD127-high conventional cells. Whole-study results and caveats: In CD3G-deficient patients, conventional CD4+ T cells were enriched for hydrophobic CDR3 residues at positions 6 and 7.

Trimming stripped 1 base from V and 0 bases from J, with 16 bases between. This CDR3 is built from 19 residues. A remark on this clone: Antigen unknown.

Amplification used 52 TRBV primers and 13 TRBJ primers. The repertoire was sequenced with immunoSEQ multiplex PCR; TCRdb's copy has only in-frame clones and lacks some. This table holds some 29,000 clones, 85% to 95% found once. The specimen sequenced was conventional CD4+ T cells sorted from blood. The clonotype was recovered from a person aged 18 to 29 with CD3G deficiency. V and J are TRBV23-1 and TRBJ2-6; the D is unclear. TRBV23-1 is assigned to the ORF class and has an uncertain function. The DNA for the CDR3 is TGCGCCAGCAGTCAATTCCATCCCACGGCTGGCTCTGGGGCCAACGTCCTGACTTTC. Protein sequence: CASSQFHPTAGSGANVLTF.